This entry lists 30 T cell receptor beta chains sequenced from one sample in a study of lymphopenia after photon versus proton radiotherapy. Here immunoSEQ multiplex PCR was the method, and the copy in TCRdb shows in-frame clones only, minus some. The sample includes tens of thousands of clones, about 92% of them seen just once. The sample here was peripheral blood, taken from a patient treated with photon-based radiotherapy. All receptors derive from a woman in her forties or fifties with cholangiocarcinoma.

The gene calls are TRBV27 and TRBJ1-5; 8 bases line up with TRBD1. The CDR3 has 17 residues. Germline trimming cut 8 bases from V and 0 bases from J; bases unmatched to any gene: 12. Germline CDR1 reads MNHEY; CDR2 reads SMNVEV (reference sequence). In nucleotides, the CDR3 is TGTGCCAGCGGCGCTGGACAGGGTTTTTATAGCAATCAGCCCCAGCATTTT. Translation gives CASGAGQGFYSNQPQHF.

The rearrangement joins TRBV6-6 to TRBJ1-2, with 8 bases lining up with TRBD1. In germline, CDR1 is MNHNY, CDR2 SVGAGI (reference sequence). After removal of 3 bases from V and 6 bases from J, the junction contained 9 bases not matched to a gene. There are 15 residues in the CDR3. As DNA, the CDR3 is TGTGCCAGCAGTTATAGGTCAGGGGGCTTTGATGGCTACACCTTC. Protein: CASSYRSGGFDGYTF.

This CDR3 reads CASSPNPGQGAREQFF. In nucleotides, the CDR3 is TGTGCCAGCAGCCCCAACCCGGGACAGGGGGCGCGGGAGCAGTTCTTC. This chain joins TRBV7-9 and TRBJ2-1; 12 bases line up with TRBD1. Germline CDR1 and CDR2: SEHNR and FQNEAQ (reference sequence). V gave up 5 bases and J gave up 10 bases; unmatched junction bases: 12. The CDR3 is 16 residues long.

The chain carries TRBV14 and TRBJ2-7; 10 bases line up with TRBD2. Germline V gene data show CDR1 as SGHDN and CDR2 as FVKESK. The CDR3 totals 22 residues. V dropped 0 bases and J dropped 5; count of bases not matched to a gene: 25. CDR3 nucleotide sequence: TGTGCCAGCAGCCAAGATTGGGGGCAGCTAGCGGGGGCCTCCCTACCAAATGACGAGCAGTACTTC. The encoded protein is CASSQDWGQLAGASLPNDEQYF.

J is TRBJ2-1 and V is TRBV18; 8 bases map to TRBD2. The junction had 16 bases not matched to a gene; V was cut back by 3 bases and J by 12 bases. The CDR3 is 16 amino acids. Germline-derived CDR1 and CDR2 are KGHSH and LQKENI. The CDR3 region has the DNA TGTGCCAGCTCACCCCCCCTGACGTTGAGCGGGGGAGGGCAGTTCTTC. This sequence encodes CASSPPLTLSGGGQFF.

The rearrangement joins TRBV4-3 to TRBJ2-1, with no clear D. Germline V lookup: CDR1 LGHNA, CDR2 YSLEER. The V gene lost 5 bases and the J gene lost 1 base, with 15 bases spanning the gap. This CDR3 contains 16 residues. DNA of the CDR3: TGCGCCAGCAGCTATCGGGCCTTCTCATCCTACAATGAGCAGTTCTTC. It yields the protein CASSYRAFSSYNEQFF.

This CDR3 is CASSQGTSGGVGETQYF. The CDR3 bases are TGCGCCAGCAGCCAGGGGACTAGCGGGGGGGTTGGCGAGACCCAGTACTTC. This chain links TRBV4-1 with TRBJ2-5; TRBD2 matches at 16 bases. The CDR3 loop spans 17 amino acids. Germline loops: CDR1 MGHRA, CDR2 YSYEKL. V was clipped by 3 bases and J by 5 bases; unmatched bases: 6.

This clone was seen once. The chain is built from TRBV7-2 and TRBJ2-1; D perhaps matches TRBD2 (5 bases). The CDR3 spans 16 residues. V gave up 2 bases and J gave up 0 bases, with 11 bases separating them. CDR1 and CDR2 (germline): SGHTA, FQGNSA. CDR3 amino acids: CASSLQSSSSYNEQFF. CDR3 DNA: TGTGCCAGCAGCTTACAATCTAGCAGCTCCTACAATGAGCAGTTCTTC.

V gene TRBV28 combines with J gene TRBJ1-2; D is unresolved. CDR3 length equals 13 residues. V was clipped by 2 bases and J by 7 bases, with 11 bases between them. The germline V gene encodes CDR1 MDHEN and CDR2 SYDVKM. The CDR3 loop reads CASSLSGGLGYTF. CDR3 coding DNA: TGTGCCAGCAGTTTAAGTGGCGGGCTTGGCTACACCTTC.

V is TRBV9 and J is TRBJ2-7; 8 nucleotides agree with TRBD1. The CDR3 has 13 residues. The V gene end was trimmed by 4 bases and the J gene end by 2 bases; junction bases not matched to a gene: 2. Germline assignment: CDR1 SGDLS and CDR2 YYNGEE. DNA of the CDR3: TGTGCCAGCAGCCAGACAGGGGCCTACGAGCAGTACTTC. Translation gives CASSQTGAYEQYF.

The chain joins TRBV5-1 to TRBJ2-3; TRBD2 matches 9 bases. V lost 0 bases, J lost 1 base, and 3 bases stayed unmatched. From germline, CDR1 is SGHRS and CDR2 YFSETQ. The CDR3 runs to 16 residues. The CDR3 reads CASSLVPSGGTDTQYF. For the CDR3, the DNA is TGCGCCAGCAGCTTGGTGCCTAGCGGGGGCACAGATACGCAGTATTTT.

The rearrangement joins TRBV19 to TRBJ1-4, with D perhaps TRBD1 (5 bases). V was shortened by 2 bases and J by 0 bases, with 7 bases between the two germline ends. CDR1 LNHDA and CDR2 SQIVND come from the germline V gene (reference sequence). This CDR3 region has 15 residues. DNA for the CDR3: TGTGCCAGTAGTATATCGACAGCAACTAATGAAAAACTGTTTTTT. Its translation: CASSISTATNEKLFF.

This chain joins TRBV5-1 and TRBJ1-2, with no clear D. The CDR3 has 13 amino acids. Germline loops: CDR1 SGHRS, CDR2 YFSETQ. The V and J ends lost 0 bases and 8 bases respectively, with 11 bases between them. CDR3: CASSLDWVGGYTF. CDR3 nucleotides: TGCGCCAGCAGCTTGGACTGGGTTGGGGGCTACACCTTC.

The rearrangement links TRBV28 to TRBJ1-5; 11 bases map to TRBD1. Losses at the gene ends were 5 bases for V and 4 bases for J; bases not matched to a gene: 10. This CDR3 is 17 amino acids long. Germline V gene data show CDR1 as MDHEN and CDR2 as SYDVKM. As DNA, the CDR3 is TGTGCCAGCAGTACCTCCTCGGGACAGGGGGTAAATCAGCCCCAGCATTTT. Amino acid sequence: CASSTSSGQGVNQPQHF. The full variable domain, in which reference TRBV28 and TRBJ1-5 provide the parts outside the CDR3, is DVKVTQSSRYLVKRTGEKVFLECVQDMDHENMFWYRQDPGLGLRLIYFSYDVKMKEKGDIPEGYSVSREKKERFSLILESASTNQTSMYLCASSTSSGQGVNQPQHFGDGTRLSIL.

The rearrangement uses TRBV5-1 and TRBJ2-2, with 9 bases aligning to TRBD2. The V and J ends lost 3 bases and 6 bases, in that order; junction bases with no gene match: 9. Germline V CDR1 and CDR2: SGHRS, YFSETQ. The CDR3 runs 16 residues. CDR3 amino acids: CASSSRVAGAPGELFF. In DNA form, the CDR3 reads TGCGCCAGCAGCTCCCGGGTAGCGGGGGCCCCCGGGGAGCTGTTTTTT.

J is TRBJ1-2 and V is TRBV6-5; perhaps TRBD1 as D (5 bases). V was pared by 5 bases and J by 8 bases, with 12 bases between. Germline loops: CDR1 MNHEY, CDR2 SVGAGI. The CDR3 has 12 residues. CDR3 sequence: CASSARAWGYTF. DNA of the CDR3: TGTGCCAGCAGTGCCAGGGCGTGGGGCTACACCTTC.

The J gene is TRBJ1-1, the V gene TRBV7-9; TRBD1 aligns across 7 bases. Per the germline V gene, CDR1 is SEHNR and CDR2 is FQNEAQ (reference sequence). V shed 5 bases and J 7 bases; nucleotides not matched to a gene: 7. The CDR3 length is 13 residues. Here the CDR3 reads CASSRGTANEAFF. The CDR3 nucleotides are TGTGCCAGCAGCCGCGGGACAGCCAATGAAGCTTTCTTT. The whole variable domain, filled in from reference TRBV7-9 and TRBJ1-1, reads DTGVSQNPRHKITKRGQNVTFRCDPISEHNRLYWYRQTLGQGPEFLTYFQNEAQLEKSRLLSDRFSAERPKGSFSTLEIQRTEQGDSAMYLCASSRGTANEAFFGQGTRLTVV.

The gene calls are TRBV12-5 and TRBJ2-1; TRBD1 agrees at 9 bases. The CDR3 totals 14 residues. Germline V lookup: CDR1 LGHNT, CDR2 FRNRAP. V lost 7 bases, J lost 4 bases, and 5 bases stayed unmatched. The CDR3 spells CASVGGQGYNEQFF. Written as DNA, the CDR3 is TGTGCTAGTGTAGGGGGACAGGGTTACAATGAGCAGTTCTTC.

The chain has TRBV5-4 and TRBJ2-7, with D hard to call. The germline V gene has CDR1 SGHNT and CDR2 YYREEE (reference sequence). V lost 3 bases and J 3 bases, leaving 7 bases between the germline ends. This CDR3 spans 12 amino acids. CDR3 DNA sequence: TGTGCCAGCAGCTCCGACTTCTACGAGCAGTACTTC. This sequence encodes CASSSDFYEQYF.

This chain joins TRBV7-8 and TRBJ2-7; TRBD1 matches at 8 bases. This CDR3 region has 16 residues. V shed 3 bases and J 3 bases; nucleotides not matched to a gene: 10. Germline CDR1 reads SGHVS; CDR2 reads FQNEAQ. CDR3 sequence: CASSFPRTGTNYEQYF. The CDR3 nucleotides read TGTGCCAGCAGCTTCCCTAGGACAGGGACGAACTACGAGCAGTACTTC.

V usage is TRBV4-1 and J usage is TRBJ1-1; no clear D. Looked up from germline, CDR1 is MGHRA and CDR2 is YSYEKL. The CDR3 has 14 residues. Trimming took 1 base from V and 1 from J, leaving 7 bases between them. CDR3 sequence reads: CASSQATENTEAFF. For the CDR3, the DNA is TGCGCCAGCAGCCAAGCTACCGAGAACACTGAAGCTTTCTTT.

This clone has a single count. This rearrangement joins TRBV10-1 to TRBJ2-7; TRBD2 is a possible D gene (5 bases). Trimming took off 1 base at V and 7 bases at J, with 11 bases between the two ends. Germline values: CDR1 WNHNN, CDR2 SYGVQD (reference sequence). The CDR3 has 13 residues. The CDR3 bases are TGCGCCAGCAGTGAGTTTGGACTTGGGGAGCAGTACTTC. This gives the protein CASSEFGLGEQYF.

The chain combines TRBV19 with TRBJ2-7, with D perhaps TRBD1 (6 bases). The V gene's germline CDR1 is LNHDA and CDR2 SQIVND (reference sequence). Trimming took off 6 bases at V and 3 bases at J, with 18 bases between the two ends. The CDR3 spans 15 residues. The CDR3 region is CASRLSWGQGYEQYF. Written as DNA, the CDR3 is TGTGCCAGTAGATTAAGTTGGGGGCAGGGCTACGAGCAGTACTTC.

The chain combines TRBV29-1 with TRBJ1-2; 8 bases map to TRBD1. CDR1 is SQVTM, CDR2 ANQGSEA, per germline. The CDR3 has 10 amino acids. J gave up 6 bases and V 6 bases, and 0 bases lay outside the gene matches. The CDR3 sequence: CSVTGDGYTF. The CDR3 DNA sequence: TGCAGCGTGACAGGGGATGGCTACACCTTC.

The J gene is TRBJ2-7, the V gene TRBV21-1; the table calls TRBD2, which could not be checked here. TRBV21-1 is a pseudogene locus. The length of the CDR3 is 14 residues. DNA for the CDR3: TGTGCCAGCTATATCGAGCGGAGCTCCTACGAGCAGTACTTC. It translates to CASYIERSSYEQYF.

The sample holds a few counts of this clone. V gene TRBV5-1 combines with J gene TRBJ1-1, with D perhaps TRBD1 (5 bases). This CDR3 region has 13 residues. Germline V CDR1 and CDR2: SGHRS, YFSETQ. V shed 4 bases and J shed 1 base, with 8 bases lying between them. This CDR3 reads CASSRTGNTEAFF. CDR3 sequence (DNA): TGCGCCAGCAGCCGAACAGGGAACACTGAAGCTTTCTTT.

The chain is built from TRBV4-2 and TRBJ2-3; D unclear. With 0 bases removed from V and 4 bases from J, the gap between germline ends came to 8 bases. From germline, CDR1 is LGHNA and CDR2 YNFKEQ. The CDR3 runs to 14 residues. The CDR3 protein is CASSQDPRSDTQYF. The CDR3 DNA sequence: TGTGCCAGCAGCCAAGATCCCAGATCAGATACGCAGTATTTT.

The chain has TRBV13 and TRBJ1-1; no definite D call. The CDR3 spans 18 residues. Trimming removed 4 bases from V and 4 bases from J, with 25 bases in between. Germline V gene lookup returns CDR1 PRHDT and CDR2 FYEKMQ (reference sequence). The CDR3 region is CASSWPPNRNYPGTEAFF. The CDR3, as DNA: TGTGCCAGCAGCTGGCCCCCAAACCGGAATTATCCCGGCACTGAAGCTTTCTTT.

The J gene is TRBJ2-5, the V gene TRBV5-1; perhaps TRBD1 as D (5 bases). This CDR3 has 15 residues. CDR1 is SGHRS, CDR2 YFSETQ, per germline. The V and J ends lost 4 bases and 3 bases respectively, with 16 bases between them. The CDR3 DNA reads as TGCGCCAGCAGCGTGGGGCAAAAGTACGAAGAGACCCAGTACTTC. Its protein is CASSVGQKYEETQYF.

The V gene is TRBV29-1, the J gene TRBJ1-5; TRBD1 agrees at 9 bases. Looked up from germline, CDR1 is SQVTM and CDR2 is ANQGSEA. The CDR3 is 13 residues long. Trimming removed 2 bases from V and 5 bases from J; junction bases left unmatched: 1. The CDR3: CSVETGGDQPQHF. CDR3 nucleotide sequence: TGCAGCGTTGAAACAGGGGGCGATCAGCCCCAGCATTTT.